Listed below are T cell receptor beta chains from one sample, sequenced in a study of T cells in Graves' hyperthyroidism and ophthalmopathy. MiXCR, run by TCRdb on the multiplex PCR reads, gives a single entry per CDR3 protein. This repertoire shows about 570,000 distinct CDR3 sequences, 14% found once; its top ten account for roughly 13%. Specimen: blood. Receptors originate from a woman aged 40 to 49 with Graves' hyperthyroidism. The CDR3 runs from the conserved cysteine through the conserved F or W. The order of the fields is J gene, D gene, clone size, V gene, CDR3 DNA, CDR3 protein. A D gene is named only where the DNA matches it firmly. The listing skips clone size in some rows; elsewhere it reads once, few, many or a size class.

J gene: TRBJ1-4
D gene: -
clone size: few
V gene: TRBV27
CDR3 DNA: TGTGCCAGCAGCCAACAGGGTAGACGGGAAAAACTGTTTTTT
CDR3 protein: CASSQQGRREKLFF

J gene: TRBJ2-3
D gene: -
clone size: many
V gene: TRBV7-2
CDR3 DNA: TGTGCCAGCAGCCGATACACAGATACGCAGTATTTT
CDR3 protein: CASSRYTDTQYF

J gene: TRBJ1-5
D gene: TRBD1
clone size: -
V gene: TRBV7-8
CDR3 DNA: TGTGCCAGCAGCTTATTCGGGACAGGGGGCGGTCAGCCCCAGCATTTT
CDR3 protein: CASSLFGTGGGQPQHF

J gene: TRBJ2-3
D gene: -
clone size: -
V gene: TRBV24-1
CDR3 DNA: TGTGCCACCAGTGTAGGGACCACAGATACGCAGTATTTT
CDR3 protein: CATSVGTTDTQYF

J gene: TRBJ2-1
D gene: -
clone size: many
V gene: TRBV12-3/TRBV12-4
CDR3 DNA: TGTGCCAGCAGAAAAAGGTGGGGAGTCAATGAGCAGTTCTTC
CDR3 protein: CASRKRWGVNEQFF

J gene: TRBJ2-7
D gene: -
clone size: many
V gene: TRBV3-1
CDR3 DNA: TGTGCCAGCAGCAACGGGGCCCTGGGCGAGCAGTACTTC
CDR3 protein: CASSNGALGEQYF

J gene: TRBJ1-4
D gene: -
clone size: -
V gene: TRBV27
CDR3 DNA: TGTGCCAGCAGTCCCTATGCCGGGGGCGGCGGAGGAAAACTGTTTTTT
CDR3 protein: CASSPYAGGGGGKLFF

J gene: TRBJ2-1
D gene: -
clone size: many
V gene: TRBV20-1
CDR3 DNA: TGCAGTGCTCCACTTCAGGGCTTTTATGAGCAGTTCTTC
CDR3 protein: CSAPLQGFYEQFF

J gene: TRBJ2-2
D gene: -
clone size: few
V gene: TRBV27
CDR3 DNA: TGTGCCAGCAGTCCACCGACAGACACGAACACCGGGGAGCTGTTTTTT
CDR3 protein: CASSPPTDTNTGELFF

J gene: TRBJ2-5
D gene: -
clone size: many
V gene: TRBV7-2
CDR3 DNA: TGTGCCAGCAGCTTACGGAGGATCGGGGGTGTGGGAAGAGAGACCCAGTACTTC
CDR3 protein: CASSLRRIGGVGRETQYF

J gene: TRBJ2-7
D gene: -
clone size: many
V gene: TRBV11-2
CDR3 DNA: TGTGCCAGCAGCTTATCCACGGAAGCCTACGAGCAGTACTTC
CDR3 protein: CASSLSTEAYEQYF

J gene: TRBJ1-5
D gene: TRBD1
clone size: many
V gene: TRBV15
CDR3 DNA: TGTGCCACCAGCAGCGTGGGACAGGGGGCGGAACAGCCCCAGCATTTT
CDR3 protein: CATSSVGQGAEQPQHF

J gene: TRBJ2-7
D gene: -
clone size: -
V gene: TRBV27
CDR3 DNA: TGTGCCAGCAGTTCGAGGGGGGGCGAGCAGTACTTC
CDR3 protein: CASSSRGGEQYF

J gene: TRBJ1-1
D gene: -
clone size: -
V gene: TRBV20-1
CDR3 DNA: TGCAGTGCCAAAGTAGGGGCCAGCACGAACACTGAAGCTTTCTTT
CDR3 protein: CSAKVGASTNTEAFF

J gene: TRBJ2-7
D gene: -
clone size: many
V gene: TRBV29-1
CDR3 DNA: TGCAGCGTTGAAGCCGTCCCGGGGGACGGCAGCTCCTACGAGCAGTACTTC
CDR3 protein: CSVEAVPGDGSSYEQYF

J gene: TRBJ1-1
D gene: -
clone size: -
V gene: TRBV29-1
CDR3 DNA: TGCAGCGTTTCCCCTGGGATAGGGTCTGAAGCTTTCTTT
CDR3 protein: CSVSPGIGSEAFF

J gene: TRBJ1-1
D gene: TRBD1
clone size: -
V gene: TRBV10-2
CDR3 DNA: TGCGCCAGCAGTGGGGACAGCCCGAACACTGAAGCTTTCTTT
CDR3 protein: CASSGDSPNTEAFF

J gene: TRBJ2-3
D gene: TRBD2
clone size: -
V gene: TRBV5-1
CDR3 DNA: TGCGCCAGCAGCTTGGCTGAGGCTAGCGGGAGTTACTCAGATACGCAGTATTTT
CDR3 protein: CASSLAEASGSYSDTQYF

J gene: TRBJ1-1
D gene: TRBD1
clone size: many
V gene: TRBV7-3
CDR3 DNA: TGTGCCAGCAGCGACAGGGACACTGAAGCTTTCTTT
CDR3 protein: CASSDRDTEAFF

J gene: TRBJ2-3
D gene: -
clone size: few
V gene: TRBV15
CDR3 DNA: TGTGCCACCAGCTTCAGCACAGATACGCAGTATTTT
CDR3 protein: CATSFSTDTQYF

J gene: TRBJ2-7
D gene: TRBD2
clone size: -
V gene: TRBV5-1
CDR3 DNA: TGCGCCAGCAGCTTAGGGCTGTCTAGCGGGCCCACCTACGAGCAGTACTTC
CDR3 protein: CASSLGLSSGPTYEQYF

J gene: TRBJ1-1
D gene: -
clone size: many
V gene: TRBV24-1
CDR3 DNA: TGTGCCACCAGTGATAGGGGAACCACTGAAGCTTTCTTT
CDR3 protein: CATSDRGTTEAFF

J gene: TRBJ2-7
D gene: -
clone size: -
V gene: TRBV7-9
CDR3 DNA: TGTGCCAGCAGCTTAAATTCAGGGAACTCCTACGAGCAGTACTTC
CDR3 protein: CASSLNSGNSYEQYF

J gene: TRBJ2-1
D gene: -
clone size: -
V gene: TRBV20-1
CDR3 DNA: TGCAGTGCTAGACGTGGCGGGACGTCCACCTACGAGCAGTTCTTC
CDR3 protein: CSARRGGTSTYEQFF

J gene: TRBJ2-7
D gene: TRBD2
clone size: many
V gene: TRBV28
CDR3 DNA: TGTGCCAGCAGTACGGGACTAGCGACGGCCTACGAGCAGTACTTC
CDR3 protein: CASSTGLATAYEQYF

J gene: TRBJ1-1
D gene: TRBD1
clone size: many
V gene: TRBV2
CDR3 DNA: TGTGCCAGCAGACCGAAGACAGGGTTGGGCACTGAAGCTTTCTTT
CDR3 protein: CASRPKTGLGTEAFF

J gene: TRBJ2-7
D gene: -
clone size: many
V gene: TRBV3-1
CDR3 DNA: TGTGCCAGCAGCCAAGGTGGGGGACGACACTACGAGCAGTACTTC
CDR3 protein: CASSQGGGRHYEQYF

J gene: TRBJ2-2
D gene: -
clone size: -
V gene: TRBV5-1
CDR3 DNA: TGCGCCAGCAGCTTTGGGGGGACACTTGAACACCATGAGCTGTTTTTT
CDR3 protein: CASSFGGTLEHHELFF